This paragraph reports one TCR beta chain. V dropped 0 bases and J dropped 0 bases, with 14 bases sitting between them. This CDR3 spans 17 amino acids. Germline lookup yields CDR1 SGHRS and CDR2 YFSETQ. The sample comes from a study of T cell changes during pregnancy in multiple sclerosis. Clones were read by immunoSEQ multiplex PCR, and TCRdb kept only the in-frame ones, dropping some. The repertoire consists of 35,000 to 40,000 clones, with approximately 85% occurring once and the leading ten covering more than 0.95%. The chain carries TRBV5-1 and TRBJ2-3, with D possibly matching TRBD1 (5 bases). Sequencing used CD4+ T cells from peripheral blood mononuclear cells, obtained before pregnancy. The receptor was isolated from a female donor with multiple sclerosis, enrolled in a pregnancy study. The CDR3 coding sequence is TGCGCCAGCAGCTTGGGGGCCCAGGGTTCGAGCACAGATACGCAGTATTTT. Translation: CASSLGAQGSSTDTQYF. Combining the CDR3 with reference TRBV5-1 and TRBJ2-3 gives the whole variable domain KAGVTQTPRYLIKTRGQQVTLSCSPISGHRSVSWYQQTPGQGLQFLFEYFSETQRNKGNFPGRFSGRQFSNSRSEMNVSTLELGDSALYLCASSLGAQGSSTDTQYFGPGTRLTVL.